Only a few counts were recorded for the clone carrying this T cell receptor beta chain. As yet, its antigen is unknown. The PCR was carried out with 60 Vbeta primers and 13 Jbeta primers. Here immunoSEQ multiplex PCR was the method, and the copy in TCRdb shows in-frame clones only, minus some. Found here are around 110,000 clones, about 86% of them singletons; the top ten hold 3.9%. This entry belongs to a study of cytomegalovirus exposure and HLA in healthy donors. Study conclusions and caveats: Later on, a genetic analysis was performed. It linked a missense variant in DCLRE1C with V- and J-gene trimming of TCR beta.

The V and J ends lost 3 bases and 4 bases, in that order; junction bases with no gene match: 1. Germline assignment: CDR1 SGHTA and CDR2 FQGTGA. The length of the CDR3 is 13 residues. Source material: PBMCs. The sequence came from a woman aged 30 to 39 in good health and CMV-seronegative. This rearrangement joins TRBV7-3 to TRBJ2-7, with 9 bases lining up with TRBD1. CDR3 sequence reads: CASSFDRGYEQYF. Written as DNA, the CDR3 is TGTGCCAGCAGCTTCGACAGGGGGTACGAGCAGTACTTC.